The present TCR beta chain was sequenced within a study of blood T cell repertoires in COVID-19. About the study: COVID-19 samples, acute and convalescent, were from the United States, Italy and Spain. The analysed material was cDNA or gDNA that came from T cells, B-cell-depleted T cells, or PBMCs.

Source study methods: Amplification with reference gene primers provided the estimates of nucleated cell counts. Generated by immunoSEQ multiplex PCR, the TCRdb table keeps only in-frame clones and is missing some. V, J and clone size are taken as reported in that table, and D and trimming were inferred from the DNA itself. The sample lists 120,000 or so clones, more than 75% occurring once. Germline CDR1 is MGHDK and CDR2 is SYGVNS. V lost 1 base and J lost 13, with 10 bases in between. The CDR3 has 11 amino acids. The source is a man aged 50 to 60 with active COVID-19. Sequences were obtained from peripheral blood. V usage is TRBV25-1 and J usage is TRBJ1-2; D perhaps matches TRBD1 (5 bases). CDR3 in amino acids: CASSESGGFTF. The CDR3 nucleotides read TGTGCCAGCAGTGAATCCGGGGGGTTCACCTTC.